Listed below are T cell receptor beta chains from one sample, sequenced in a study of response to subunit inactivated influenza vaccine. MiXCR, applied by TCRdb to the RT-PCR reads, yields one record per CDR3 protein. The profile shows under 950,000 distinct CDR3 sequences, roughly 20% of them singletons. Sequenced material: PBMCs from blood, taken roughly 5 days after vaccination. The receptor source for this set is a man aged 45-65 years who received an inactivated influenza vaccine. Each CDR3 is given with its conserved first and last residue. The D gene is left open where the match is weak. Clone size is not always given. Where it is, it says once, few, many or a class for expanded clones.

V gene: TRBV28; J gene: TRBJ1-1; clone size: -; CDR3 length: 15; D gene: -; CDR3 DNA: TGTGCCAGCAGTTTAATCGGACTGGTCAACACTGAAGCTTTCTTT; CDR3 protein: CASSLIGLVNTEAFF
V gene: TRBV6-1; J gene: TRBJ1-6; clone size: -; CDR3 length: 15; D gene: -; CDR3 DNA: TGTGCCAGCAGTGAAGCGCTTTATAGGAATTCACCCCTCCACTTT; CDR3 protein: CASSEALYRNSPLHF
V gene: TRBV7-8; J gene: TRBJ2-3; clone size: once; CDR3 length: 17; D gene: TRBD2; CDR3 DNA: TGTGCCAGCAGCTTAGCGTTAACCGGGACTAGTGGAGATACGCAGTATTTT; CDR3 protein: CASSLALTGTSGDTQYF
V gene: TRBV5-1; J gene: TRBJ2-5; clone size: -; CDR3 length: 13; D gene: TRBD1; CDR3 DNA: TGCGCCAGCAGCGAGGGGACAGAAGAGACCCAGTACTTC; CDR3 protein: CASSEGTEETQYF
V gene: TRBV12-3/TRBV12-4; J gene: TRBJ1-1; clone size: -; CDR3 length: 13; D gene: -; CDR3 DNA: TGTGCCAGCATCAAAAAGGGAAGGACTGAAGCTTTCTTT; CDR3 protein: CASIKKGRTEAFF
V gene: TRBV6-1; J gene: TRBJ1-2; clone size: -; CDR3 length: 14; D gene: -; CDR3 DNA: TGTGCCAGCAGTCTAACAGGGTTCCCTAATAGCTACACCTTC; CDR3 protein: CASSLTGFPNSYTF
V gene: TRBV5-5; J gene: TRBJ2-1; clone size: few; CDR3 length: 14; D gene: TRBD1; CDR3 DNA: TGTGCCAGCAGCAGATGGACAGGGCTGGATGAGCAGTTCTTC; CDR3 protein: CASSRWTGLDEQFF
V gene: TRBV12-3/TRBV12-4; J gene: TRBJ1-1; clone size: few; CDR3 length: 11; D gene: -; CDR3 DNA: TGTGCCAGCAGCCCTATCACTGAAGCTTTCTTT; CDR3 protein: CASSPITEAFF
V gene: TRBV28; J gene: TRBJ2-7; clone size: -; CDR3 length: 16; D gene: TRBD1; CDR3 DNA: TGTGCCAGCAGCGACTTTACGGGCAGGGGGATCTACGAGCAGTACTTC; CDR3 protein: CASSDFTGRGIYEQYF
V gene: TRBV25-1; J gene: TRBJ2-1; clone size: many; CDR3 length: 16; D gene: TRBD2; CDR3 DNA: TGTGCCAGCAGTGTTGCCGGGACTAGCGGCTACAATGAGCAGTTCTTC; CDR3 protein: CASSVAGTSGYNEQFF
V gene: TRBV29-1; J gene: TRBJ2-3; clone size: few; CDR3 length: 13; D gene: TRBD1; CDR3 DNA: TGCAGTGCTGGGACAGGGAGCACAGATACGCAGTATTTT; CDR3 protein: CSAGTGSTDTQYF
V gene: TRBV20-1; J gene: TRBJ1-1; clone size: many; CDR3 length: 12; D gene: -; CDR3 DNA: TGCAGTGCTCGACGGCAGAACACTGAAGCTTTCTTT; CDR3 protein: CSARRQNTEAFF
V gene: TRBV7-9; J gene: TRBJ2-1; clone size: -; CDR3 length: 15; D gene: TRBD2; CDR3 DNA: TGTGCCAGCAGCTCCCTAGGGGCGGGGGAAGATGAGCAGTTCTTC; CDR3 protein: CASSSLGAGEDEQFF
V gene: TRBV12-3/TRBV12-4; J gene: TRBJ2-3; clone size: many; CDR3 length: 15; D gene: TRBD2; CDR3 DNA: TGTGCCAGCAGGCTAGCGGGGGTTAGCACAGATACGCAGTATTTT; CDR3 protein: CASRLAGVSTDTQYF
V gene: TRBV7-2; J gene: TRBJ2-7; clone size: few; CDR3 length: 14; D gene: -; CDR3 DNA: TGTGCCAGCAGCTTAGATTACCGCCAGTACGAGCAGTACTTC; CDR3 protein: CASSLDYRQYEQYF
V gene: TRBV28; J gene: TRBJ1-3; clone size: -; CDR3 length: 17; D gene: -; CDR3 DNA: TGTGCCAGCAGTCTGAGGACAGCTGGCTTGGGTGGAAACACCATATATTTT; CDR3 protein: CASSLRTAGLGGNTIYF
V gene: TRBV20-1; J gene: TRBJ2-5; clone size: few; CDR3 length: 13; D gene: -; CDR3 DNA: TGCAGTGCCCATGACTACAGGCAAGAGACCCAGTACTTC; CDR3 protein: CSAHDYRQETQYF
V gene: TRBV10-3; J gene: TRBJ2-7; clone size: few; CDR3 length: 15; D gene: TRBD1; CDR3 DNA: TGTGCCATCAGTGAGTCACTGACAGGGGGCTACGAGCAGTACTTC; CDR3 protein: CAISESLTGGYEQYF
V gene: TRBV6-1; J gene: TRBJ1-5; clone size: few; CDR3 length: 13; D gene: -; CDR3 DNA: TGTGCCAGCACCCCGACAGGCAATCAGCCCCAGCATTTT; CDR3 protein: CASTPTGNQPQHF
V gene: TRBV11-2; J gene: TRBJ2-3; clone size: -; CDR3 length: 17; D gene: TRBD2; CDR3 DNA: TGTGCCAGCAGCTTATGGCTAGCGGGGGGTGGAACAGATACGCAGTATTTT; CDR3 protein: CASSLWLAGGGTDTQYF
V gene: TRBV25-1; J gene: TRBJ2-3; clone size: -; CDR3 length: 14; D gene: -; CDR3 DNA: TGTGCCAGCAGTATAGGGGCAGGCACAGATACGCAGTATTTT; CDR3 protein: CASSIGAGTDTQYF
V gene: TRBV20-1; J gene: TRBJ2-5; clone size: -; CDR3 length: 9; D gene: -; CDR3 DNA: TGCAGTCCCCAAGAGACCCAGTACTTC; CDR3 protein: CSPQETQYF
V gene: TRBV29-1; J gene: TRBJ2-3; clone size: many; CDR3 length: 13; D gene: TRBD2; CDR3 DNA: TGCAGCGTTGAAGGGACTAGCGGGGATACGCAGTATTTT; CDR3 protein: CSVEGTSGDTQYF
V gene: TRBV28; J gene: TRBJ1-5; clone size: -; CDR3 length: 17; D gene: -; CDR3 DNA: TGTGCCAGCAGGCATTATCGAGGGTATGGTAGCAATCAGCCCCAGCATTTT; CDR3 protein: CASRHYRGYGSNQPQHF
V gene: TRBV13; J gene: TRBJ2-2; clone size: -; CDR3 length: 19; D gene: TRBD2; CDR3 DNA: TGTGCCAGCAGCTCTCGGACTAGCGGGGGGTATACGAACACCGGGGAGCTGTTTTTT; CDR3 protein: CASSSRTSGGYTNTGELFF
V gene: TRBV7-2; J gene: TRBJ2-7; clone size: many; CDR3 length: 13; D gene: -; CDR3 DNA: TGTGCCAGCAGCTTAGCTTTTCTGGACGAGCAGTACTTC; CDR3 protein: CASSLAFLDEQYF
V gene: TRBV28; J gene: TRBJ2-2; clone size: -; CDR3 length: 14; D gene: TRBD2; CDR3 DNA: TGTGCCAGCACGGGGGGAGAGGGCACCGGGGAGCTGTTTTTT; CDR3 protein: CASTGGEGTGELFF
V gene: TRBV12-3/TRBV12-4; J gene: TRBJ1-1; clone size: -; CDR3 length: 15; D gene: TRBD1; CDR3 DNA: TGTGCCAGCAGTTGGACGGGACAGGGGCGTGTTGAAGCTTTCTTT; CDR3 protein: CASSWTGQGRVEAFF
V gene: TRBV29-1; J gene: TRBJ2-3; clone size: few; CDR3 length: 14; D gene: TRBD2; CDR3 DNA: TGCAGCGTTGAGACTAGCGGCTTCACAGATACGCAGTATTTT; CDR3 protein: CSVETSGFTDTQYF
V gene: TRBV20-1; J gene: TRBJ1-2; clone size: -; CDR3 length: 14; D gene: TRBD1; CDR3 DNA: TGCAGTGCTAGAACCGACAGGGTTTGGGGGGTTCCCACCTTC; CDR3 protein: CSARTDRVWGVPTF
V gene: TRBV9; J gene: TRBJ2-5; clone size: many; CDR3 length: 13; D gene: -; CDR3 DNA: TGTGCCAGCAGCGTAGACGCGCCTGAGACCCAGTACTTC; CDR3 protein: CASSVDAPETQYF